This TCR beta chain is drawn from a study of blood T cells in healthy people across ages. General study findings and limits: For the donors, CMV status was unknown and possibly confounded expanded clonotype changes.

Together with a sample-barcoded 5' primer, a J-beta primer mix was included in a second PCR lasting about 6 to 11 cycles. In TCRdb, the 5' RACE reads were re-called with MiXCR into one record per CDR3 protein. This table has fewer than 1,000,000 distinct CDR3 sequences, approximately 44% appearing once. Extracted total RNA amounted to at least 6 micrograms for each sample. Germline assignment: CDR1 SGHTA and CDR2 FQGNSA. V was pared by 1 base and J by 12 bases, with 6 bases of the junction left unmatched. The CDR3 is made up of 13 amino acids. Worth noting for this clonotype: The target antigen is unknown.

This TCR came from a man aged 55 to 69 in good health. The sequenced material came from blood. The rearrangement joins TRBV7-2 to TRBJ2-1; 7 positions agree with TRBD2. The CDR3 nucleotides read TGTGCCAGCAGCTTAGGGACGGGGGGTGGGCAGTTCTTC. This translates into CASSLGTGGGQFF.